The 16 T cell receptor beta chains in this list originate from one sample, sequenced in a study of blood T cell repertoires in COVID-19. Repertoires were generated with immunoSEQ multiplex PCR, while TCRdb's copy carries only in-frame clones and drops some. The data hold about 45,000 clones, with roughly nine tenths observed a single time. The sample consisted of peripheral blood. These receptors were taken from a human donor in a cohort sampled during active COVID-19.

CDR3 loop: CASSNSNTGQSYGYTF. The CDR3 DNA is TGTGCCAGCAGTAATTCTAATACGGGACAGAGTTATGGCTACACCTTC. The chain uses TRBV6-2 or TRBV6-3 and TRBJ1-2; TRBD1 aligns across 7 bases. The CDR3 loop spans 16 amino acids. Trimming took 5 bases from V and 5 from J; bases not matched to a gene: 14. Germline values: CDR1 MNHEY, CDR2 SVGEGT.

The rearrangement links TRBV29-1 to TRBJ2-5, with 7 bases that match TRBD2. V was clipped by 6 bases and J by 4 bases; unmatched bases: 14. This CDR3 contains 15 residues. Per the germline V gene, CDR1 is SQVTM and CDR2 is ANQGSEA. The CDR3 DNA reads as TGCAGCGTGCACGCTAGCGGCACAGGCCTAGAGACCCAGTACTTC. This sequence encodes CSVHASGTGLETQYF.

On this clone itself: The same CDR3 arises from other DNA sequences in this sample as well. This chain links TRBV18 with TRBJ2-3; D is perhaps TRBD2 (5 bases). V was clipped by 3 bases and J by 2 bases, with 9 bases between them. In germline, CDR1 is KGHSH, CDR2 LQKENI. The length of the CDR3 is 14 residues. The DNA for the CDR3 is TGTGCCAGCTCACCGTGGACTTACACAGATACGCAGTATTTT. This codes for CASSPWTYTDTQYF.

This rearrangement joins TRBV29-1 to TRBJ1-1; D uncertain. Germline V gene lookup returns CDR1 SQVTM and CDR2 ANQGSEA. The CDR3 runs 14 residues. Trimming stripped 0 bases from V and 3 bases from J, with 11 bases between. The CDR3, as DNA: TGCAGCGTTGAAGATGGGCCTGTCTACACTGAAGCTTTCTTT. Amino acids: CSVEDGPVYTEAFF.

This chain links TRBV13 with TRBJ2-7; possible D gene TRBD2, 6 bases. Trimming pared 3 bases from V and 0 bases from J, leaving 15 bases between. In germline, CDR1 is PRHDT, CDR2 FYEKMQ (reference sequence). This CDR3 has 16 amino acids. This chain's CDR3 is CASSLGTARSSYEQYF. The CDR3 region has the DNA TGTGCCAGCAGCTTGGGGACTGCGCGGAGCTCCTACGAGCAGTACTTC. The full variable domain, rest sourced from reference TRBV13 and TRBJ2-7, is AAGVIQSPRHLIKEKRETATLKCYPIPRHDTVYWYQQGPGQDPQFLISFYEKMQSDKGSIPDRFSAQQFSDYHSELNMSSLELGDSALYFCASSLGTARSSYEQYFGPGTRLTVT.

This chain joins TRBV6-5 and TRBJ1-2; 9 bases agree with TRBD1. The ends lost 6 bases at V and 4 bases at J; junction bases unmatched: 9. The CDR3 has 15 amino acids. The V gene's germline CDR1 is MNHEY and CDR2 SVGAGI. The CDR3 spells CASRSLGTGSYGYTF. CDR3 DNA: TGTGCCAGCAGGTCCTTGGGGACAGGGTCCTATGGCTACACCTTC.

The rearrangement joins TRBV11-3 to TRBJ2-3; 10 positions agree with TRBD1. CDR1 SGHNT and CDR2 YENEEA come from the germline V gene. This CDR3 comprises 18 residues. J gave up 6 bases and V 5 bases, and 17 bases lay outside the gene matches. CDR3 region: CASSARVGTGVIGDTQYF. The CDR3 region has the DNA TGTGCCAGCAGCGCGCGTGTGGGGACAGGGGTAATTGGGGATACGCAGTATTTT.

As for this clone: Sequence at one end of the junction differs from germline and may be a read error. This sequence joins TRBV7-9 and TRBJ2-5; no definite D call. CDR3 length: 14 amino acids. Per germline, CDR1 SEHNR and CDR2 FQNEAQ (reference sequence). Here the CDR3 DNA reads TGTGCCAGCAGCGTAGCTCCCAGCCAAGAGACCCAGTACTTC. It is translated as CASSVAPSQETQYF.

The gene calls are TRBV3-1 (or the pseudogene TRBV3-2) and TRBJ1-2; possibly TRBD1 for D (6 bases). The CDR3 covers 14 residues. CDR1 LGHDT and CDR2 YNNKEL come from the germline V gene (reference sequence). The V end lost 11 bases, the J end lost 0 bases, and 16 bases lay between the germline ends. The CDR3 DNA follows: TGTGCCTCCTATGGCAGGGGAGCTAACTATGGCTACACCTTC. This sequence encodes CASYGRGANYGYTF.

The gene calls are TRBV9 and TRBJ2-2; a possible D gene is TRBD2 (5 bases). Germline loops: CDR1 SGDLS, CDR2 YYNGEE. CDR3 length: 16 residues. V was trimmed by 2 bases and J by 3 bases, leaving 14 bases between them. For the CDR3, the DNA is TGTGCCAGCAGCGTCAGTATGACGGGGTACACCGGGGAGCTGTTTTTT. Its protein is CASSVSMTGYTGELFF.

The chain combines TRBV30 with TRBJ2-1; weak D call: TRBD2 (5 bases). Germline V gene data show CDR1 as GTSNPN and CDR2 as SVGIG (reference sequence). The CDR3 length is 14 residues. V lost 6 bases to trimming and J lost 4 bases, with 16 bases between them. Written as DNA, the CDR3 is TGTGCCTGCCTAGCATTTCAGGAGTACAATGAGCAGTTCTTC. Its translation: CACLAFQEYNEQFF.

The rearrangement joins TRBV12-3 or TRBV12-4 to TRBJ1-5, with D hard to call. The CDR3 sequence is 12 residues long. V was cut by 3 bases and J by 6 bases, with 6 bases left in between. CDR3 loop: CASSFMSQPQHF. The CDR3 DNA sequence: TGTGCCAGCAGTTTTATGTCTCAGCCCCAGCATTTT.

V is TRBV27 and J is TRBJ1-2, with 7 bases matching TRBD1. V dropped 2 bases and J dropped 0; count of bases not matched to a gene: 3. CDR3 length: 15 residues. Germline assignment: CDR1 MNHEY and CDR2 SMNVEV (reference sequence). This CDR3 reads CASSLRGRANYGYTF. DNA of the CDR3: TGTGCCAGCAGTTTAAGGGGGCGAGCTAACTATGGCTACACCTTC.

V gene TRBV5-1 combines with J gene TRBJ2-7; the D gene is possibly TRBD1 (6 bases). V was cut by 4 bases and J by 0 bases, with 11 bases left in between. This CDR3 contains 14 residues. CDR1 and CDR2 from the germline V gene are SGHRS and YFSETQ. The CDR3 sequence is CASSRQGISYEQYF. The CDR3 DNA reads TGCGCCAGCAGCCGCCAGGGGATCTCCTACGAGCAGTACTTC.

The rearrangement joins TRBV30 to TRBJ2-5, with 8 positions matching TRBD1. V shed 2 bases, J shed 4 bases, and the junction held 6 bases outside the gene matches. The CDR3 consists of 14 residues. CDR1 GTSNPN and CDR2 SVGIG come from the germline V gene (reference sequence). CDR3 protein: CAWSRTGGRETQYF. In DNA, the CDR3 is TGTGCCTGGAGTAGAACAGGGGGGCGAGAGACCCAGTACTTC.

V usage is TRBV6-4 and J usage is TRBJ2-1, with 13 bases that match TRBD2. CDR1 is MRHNA, CDR2 SNTAGT, per germline. V lost 6 bases, J lost 7 bases, and 9 bases stayed unmatched. This CDR3 region has 16 residues. The CDR3 nucleotides are TGTGCCAGCAGCTTGCAACTAGCGGGGGGGATGAATGAGCAGTTCTTC. Amino acids: CASSLQLAGGMNEQFF.